These 19 T cell receptor beta chains came from one sample sequenced in a study of naive and memory T cell subsets. Both TRBC1 and TRBC2 were covered by a beta constant-region primer of two equimolar oligonucleotides. Via MiXCR, TCRdb re-called the UMI-ligation and nested PCR reads, giving one row per CDR3 protein. The data show 65,000 to 85,000 distinct CDR3 sequences, over 10% seen once. Sequenced sample: central memory CD4+ T cells from blood. These receptors all stem from a human donor in good health.

J is TRBJ1-5 and V is TRBV5-1; 7 nucleotides align to TRBD1. The CDR3 is 15 residues long. Losses at the gene ends were 4 bases for V and 3 bases for J; bases not matched to a gene: 7. The germline gives CDR1 SGHRS, CDR2 YFSETQ. In nucleotides, the CDR3 is TGCGCCAGCAGCCCACAGGGGCCCACCAATCAGCCCCAGCATTTT. Its protein is CASSPQGPTNQPQHF.

This clonotype was counted many times. The chain couples TRBV7-2 to TRBJ1-1, with TRBD1 matching 8 bases. The CDR3 is 13 amino acids. V dropped 5 bases and J dropped 8; count of bases not matched to a gene: 7. Germline CDR1 SGHTA, CDR2 FQGNSA. The CDR3 protein is CASSTQGASEAFF. In DNA form, the CDR3 reads TGTGCCAGCAGCACGCAGGGGGCATCCGAAGCTTTCTTT.

The genes are TRBV20-1 and TRBJ2-2, with a weak D call TRBD2 (6 bases). The V end lost 6 bases, the J end lost 6 bases, and 14 bases lay between the germline ends. The CDR3 contains 13 residues. From germline, CDR1 is DFQATT and CDR2 SNEGSKA (reference sequence). CDR3 loop: CSAVGGAPGELFF. Written as DNA, the CDR3 is TGCAGTGCCGTCGGGGGAGCTCCCGGGGAGCTGTTTTTT.

The table lists this clonotype with a few counts. CDR3 bases: TGTGCCAGCAGAGTTACTAGCGGACCCTACAATGAGCAGTTCTTC. Protein: CASRVTSGPYNEQFF. This chain uses TRBV6-4 with TRBJ2-1; 8 bases match TRBD2. The V gene's germline CDR1 is MRHNA and CDR2 SNTAGT. V lost 6 bases to trimming and J lost 2 bases; unmatched junction nucleotides: 6. CDR3 length: 15 amino acids.

This clonotype was seen at least ten times. In DNA form, the CDR3 reads TGCAGCGTTGAGACAGGGGGTGCCAAAAACATTCAGTACTTC. As protein: CSVETGGAKNIQYF. V is TRBV29-1 and J is TRBJ2-4; 9 bases agree with TRBD1. V shed 3 bases and J 1 base; nucleotides not matched to a gene: 1. The CDR3 sequence is 14 residues long. Germline CDR1 SQVTM, CDR2 ANQGSEA. Full variable domain (remainder filled in from reference TRBV29-1 and TRBJ2-4): SAVISQKPSRDICQRGTSLTIQCQVDSQVTMMFWYRQQPGQSLTLIATANQGSEATYESGFVIDKFPISRPNLTFSTLTVSNMSPEDSSIYLCSVETGGAKNIQYFGAGTRLSVL.

This clonotype was counted between two and nine times. The chain is built from TRBV7-8 and TRBJ2-7; TRBD2 is a possible D gene (6 bases). V lost 2 bases and J lost 3, with 14 bases in between. The CDR3 extends over 15 amino acids. Germline values: CDR1 SGHVS, CDR2 FQNEAQ. The CDR3 loop is CASSLSPRRGYEQYF. The CDR3 region has the DNA TGTGCCAGCAGCTTATCTCCTAGGAGGGGCTACGAGCAGTACTTC.

In its sample, this clonotype was seen a few times. This rearrangement joins TRBV29-1 to TRBJ2-5, with D possibly being TRBD1 (6 bases). This CDR3 has 16 residues. Germline V gene lookup returns CDR1 SQVTM and CDR2 ANQGSEA. Deletions cut 6 bases from V and 2 bases from J, with 22 bases between. The CDR3 spells CSVERPQGREQETQYF. The DNA of the CDR3 is TGCAGCGTCGAGAGACCCCAGGGGCGTGAACAAGAGACCCAGTACTTC.

This clonotype was detected many times. The chain links TRBV12-3 or TRBV12-4 to TRBJ2-1, with 10 bases fitting TRBD2. The CDR3 spans 16 residues. Losses at the gene ends were 6 bases for V and 7 bases for J; bases not matched to a gene: 12. CDR3 nucleotide sequence: TGTGCCAGCAGCTCCCCTAGCGGGAGAATGGGAAATGAGCAGTTCTTC. This gives the protein CASSSPSGRMGNEQFF.

The sample holds many counts of this clonotype. This chain links TRBV5-5 with TRBJ1-4, with 9 positions matching TRBD1. CDR3 length equals 16 residues. Germline values: CDR1 SGHKS, CDR2 YYEKEE (reference sequence). V gave up 0 bases and J gave up 8 bases; unmatched junction bases: 8. CDR3 loop: CASSLAPRQGGEKLFF. The CDR3 coding sequence is TGTGCCAGCAGCTTGGCTCCGAGACAGGGGGGGGAAAAACTGTTTTTT.

This clonotype was observed many times. The rearrangement joins TRBV7-8 to TRBJ1-1; D possibly corresponds to TRBD1 (6 bases). This CDR3 region has 14 residues. The germline gives CDR1 SGHVS, CDR2 FQNEAQ. V lost 5 bases, J lost 4 bases, and 14 bases lay in between. CDR3 region: CASSVEGGPTEAFF. CDR3 nucleotide sequence: TGTGCCAGCAGCGTAGAGGGGGGGCCCACTGAAGCTTTCTTT.

This clonotype has ten or more counts. The J gene is TRBJ2-3, the V gene TRBV15, with D hard to call. CDR1 LNHNV and CDR2 YYDKDF come from the germline V gene (reference sequence). V dropped 2 bases and J dropped 0 bases, with 9 bases sitting between them. This CDR3 is built from 15 residues. CDR3 coding DNA: TGTGCCACCAGCAGATTTGCGGAGAGCACAGATACGCAGTATTTT. Translated, it gives CATSRFAESTDTQYF.

This clonotype was counted a few times. The genes are TRBV4-1 and TRBJ2-1; 7 bases line up with TRBD2. From germline, CDR1 is MGHRA and CDR2 YSYEKL. This CDR3 comprises 16 residues. V shed 2 bases, J shed 4 bases, and the junction held 8 bases outside the gene matches. CDR3 DNA sequence: TGCGCCAGCAGCCAATTAGGCCTAGCGGTTTACAATGAGCAGTTCTTC. It yields the protein CASSQLGLAVYNEQFF.

This clonotype was seen at least ten times. This chain links TRBV14 with TRBJ2-3; TRBD2 might be the D (6 bases). Germline values: CDR1 SGHDN, CDR2 FVKESK. V shed 4 bases and J shed 7 bases, with 18 bases lying between them. CDR3 length: 15 residues. CDR3 sequence: CASSLTGVGVNTQYF. CDR3 nucleotides: TGTGCCAGCAGCCTGACGGGAGTAGGGGTGAATACGCAGTATTTT. Based on the CDR3 plus reference TRBV14 and TRBJ2-3, the full variable domain is EAGVTQFPSHSVIEKGQTVTLRCDPISGHDNLYWYRRVMGKEIKFLLHFVKESKQDESGMPNNRFLAERTGGTYSTLKVQPAELEDSGVYFCASSLTGVGVNTQYFGPGTRLTVL.

In the case of this clonotype: The junction differs from germline at one of its ends, possibly a read error. The chain carries TRBV10-3 and TRBJ2-6; D not certain. Germline-derived CDR1 and CDR2 are ENHRY and SYGVKD. The CDR3 extends over 12 amino acids. Here the CDR3 DNA reads TGTGCCATCAGTGAAGAGTACAGACCCGTGTCTTTC. Translated, it gives CAISEEYRPVSF.

The chain recombines TRBV7-2 with TRBJ1-5; D is uncertain. Germline values: CDR1 SGHTA, CDR2 FQGNSA. The CDR3 is made up of 13 amino acids. The germline V and J ends were trimmed by 3 bases and 7 bases, with 10 bases remaining between them. The CDR3 DNA sequence: TGTGCCAGCAGCTTGATGTTCGGGCAGCCCCAGCATTTT. Translation: CASSLMFGQPQHF. Complete variable domain (other parts from reference TRBV7-2 and TRBJ1-5): GAGVSQSPSNKVTEKGKDVELRCDPISGHTALYWYRQSLGQGLEFLIYFQGNSAPDKSGLPSDRFSAERTGGSVSTLTIQRTQQEDSAVYLCASSLMFGQPQHFGDGTRLSIL.

This clonotype has more than one count but fewer than ten. The chain has TRBV27 and TRBJ1-4; no firm D call. The CDR3 runs 14 residues. The V gene lost 6 bases and the J gene lost 8 bases, with 16 bases spanning the gap. Per germline, CDR1 MNHEY and CDR2 SMNVEV (reference sequence). CDR3: CASRRSSTGEKLFF. Here the CDR3 DNA reads TGTGCCAGCAGGCGCTCATCGACGGGGGAAAAACTGTTTTTT.

This clonotype was observed at least ten times. This chain joins TRBV29-1 and TRBJ2-3, with 12 bases lining up with TRBD1. The germline gives CDR1 SQVTM, CDR2 ANQGSEA. The CDR3 totals 13 residues. V was clipped by 7 bases and J by 5 bases; unmatched bases: 4. The CDR3 DNA sequence: TGCAGCGCGGGACAGGGGGCAGGAGATACGCAGTATTTT. It codes for CSAGQGAGDTQYF.

This clonotype was observed many times. The CDR3 DNA is TGTGCCAGCAGCCAAGGTAGCGGGAGGGCCGTCGAGCAGTACTTC. It specifies CASSQGSGRAVEQYF. The V call is TRBV14, the J call TRBJ2-7; TRBD2 matches 11 bases. The J segment lost 6 bases and the V segment lost 1 base, leaving 5 bases of the junction unmatched. Germline V gives CDR1 SGHDN, CDR2 FVKESK. This CDR3 comprises 15 residues.

In this sample, this clonotype turned up a few times. V is TRBV11-1 and J is TRBJ2-3; no reliable D call. Germline CDR1 and CDR2: SGHAT and FQDESV (reference sequence). Trimming left V 5 bases short and J 0 bases short, with 15 bases between. The CDR3 runs to 16 residues. The CDR3 loop reads CASSPRSARSTDTQYF. As DNA, the CDR3 is TGTGCCAGCAGCCCGAGATCAGCGCGAAGCACAGATACGCAGTATTTT.